The source of this TCR beta chain is a study of T-cell memory formation after mild COVID-19. In TCRdb, the 5' RACE reads were re-called with MiXCR into one record per CDR3 protein. The table lists hundreds of thousands of distinct CDR3 sequences, 15% to 20% of them singletons. CDR1 is SGHNT, CDR2 YYREEE, per germline (reference sequence). Deletions cut 0 bases from V and 4 bases from J, with 10 bases between. This CDR3 spans 14 amino acids. The chain joins TRBV5-4 to TRBJ1-1; no clear D gene. This sequence originates from a man aged 18 to 30 who had mild COVID-19 (a few samples of this study predate the infection). Cell type and time point are not known. The sequencing input was PBMCs or a T cell subset sorted from them (not recorded which). CDR3 loop: CASSLDQVFTEAFF. DNA for the CDR3: TGTGCCAGCAGCTTGGACCAGGTCTTCACTGAAGCTTTCTTT.